Below are 6 T cell receptor beta chains sequenced from a single sample in a study of blood T cell repertoires in COVID-19. This table comes from immunoSEQ multiplex PCR, and its TCRdb copy is limited to in-frame clones, with some not included. The profile shows roughly 340,000 clones, 85% to 90% of them singletons. The sequenced sample was PBMCs or T cells enriched from blood (not recorded which). The receptors shown here come from a man aged 18 to 30 who had recovered from COVID-19.

This clone appeared a few times. The chain uses TRBV4-2 and TRBJ2-1; 10 nucleotides align to TRBD2. This CDR3 is built from 16 residues. Unmatched junction bases numbered 7, after V lost 1 base and J lost 7 bases. Germline V gene data show CDR1 as LGHNA and CDR2 as YNFKEQ. CDR3 in DNA: TGTGCCAGCAGCCAAGGAGCTAGCGGGAGTATTAATGAGCAGTTCTTC. It yields the protein CASSQGASGSINEQFF.

The chain is built from TRBV29-1 and TRBJ1-2; TRBD1 matches 7 bases. Germline V gives CDR1 SQVTM, CDR2 ANQGSEA. The CDR3 is made up of 14 amino acids. J gave up 1 base and V 4 bases, and 6 bases lay outside the gene matches. The CDR3 loop is CSVVGQAHNYGYTF. CDR3 nucleotides: TGCAGCGTTGTCGGACAGGCCCATAACTATGGCTACACCTTC.

The genes are TRBV5-4 and TRBJ2-1, with a weak D call TRBD2 (6 bases). The CDR3 covers 14 residues. Germline CDR1 SGHNT, CDR2 YYREEE (reference sequence). Trimming removed 6 bases from V and 4 bases from J, with 14 bases in between. CDR3 sequence: CASNRFGGYNEQFF. The DNA of the CDR3 is TGTGCCAGCAACAGATTCGGGGGATACAATGAGCAGTTCTTC.

The gene calls are TRBV6-5 and TRBJ1-2; tentatively, D is TRBD1 (5 bases). Germline CDR1 MNHEY, CDR2 SVGAGI. CDR3 size: 13 residues. Trimming pared 0 bases from V and 6 bases from J, leaving 8 bases between. CDR3 coding DNA: TGTGCCAGCAGTTACTCCGGGGGAGATGGCTACACCTTC. It translates to CASSYSGGDGYTF.

The V and J genes are TRBV4-3 and TRBJ2-1, with a tentative D call TRBD2 (6 bases). The CDR3 extends over 15 amino acids. Trimming stripped 0 bases from V and 6 bases from J, with 12 bases between. Germline CDR1 and CDR2: LGHNA and YSLEER. CDR3 region: CASSQEGGVGNEQFF. As DNA, the CDR3 is TGCGCCAGCAGCCAAGAAGGCGGGGTGGGCAATGAGCAGTTCTTC.

The chain uses TRBV11-2 and TRBJ1-6; 9 nucleotides match TRBD1. The CDR3 loop spans 16 amino acids. Germline loops: CDR1 SGHAT, CDR2 FQNNGV. Germline trimming cut 5 bases from V and 9 bases from J; bases unmatched to any gene: 11. DNA for the CDR3: TGTGCCAGCAGCCTCGGATCGGGGACAGGGATTTCACCCCTCCACTTT. Translating gives CASSLGSGTGISPLHF.